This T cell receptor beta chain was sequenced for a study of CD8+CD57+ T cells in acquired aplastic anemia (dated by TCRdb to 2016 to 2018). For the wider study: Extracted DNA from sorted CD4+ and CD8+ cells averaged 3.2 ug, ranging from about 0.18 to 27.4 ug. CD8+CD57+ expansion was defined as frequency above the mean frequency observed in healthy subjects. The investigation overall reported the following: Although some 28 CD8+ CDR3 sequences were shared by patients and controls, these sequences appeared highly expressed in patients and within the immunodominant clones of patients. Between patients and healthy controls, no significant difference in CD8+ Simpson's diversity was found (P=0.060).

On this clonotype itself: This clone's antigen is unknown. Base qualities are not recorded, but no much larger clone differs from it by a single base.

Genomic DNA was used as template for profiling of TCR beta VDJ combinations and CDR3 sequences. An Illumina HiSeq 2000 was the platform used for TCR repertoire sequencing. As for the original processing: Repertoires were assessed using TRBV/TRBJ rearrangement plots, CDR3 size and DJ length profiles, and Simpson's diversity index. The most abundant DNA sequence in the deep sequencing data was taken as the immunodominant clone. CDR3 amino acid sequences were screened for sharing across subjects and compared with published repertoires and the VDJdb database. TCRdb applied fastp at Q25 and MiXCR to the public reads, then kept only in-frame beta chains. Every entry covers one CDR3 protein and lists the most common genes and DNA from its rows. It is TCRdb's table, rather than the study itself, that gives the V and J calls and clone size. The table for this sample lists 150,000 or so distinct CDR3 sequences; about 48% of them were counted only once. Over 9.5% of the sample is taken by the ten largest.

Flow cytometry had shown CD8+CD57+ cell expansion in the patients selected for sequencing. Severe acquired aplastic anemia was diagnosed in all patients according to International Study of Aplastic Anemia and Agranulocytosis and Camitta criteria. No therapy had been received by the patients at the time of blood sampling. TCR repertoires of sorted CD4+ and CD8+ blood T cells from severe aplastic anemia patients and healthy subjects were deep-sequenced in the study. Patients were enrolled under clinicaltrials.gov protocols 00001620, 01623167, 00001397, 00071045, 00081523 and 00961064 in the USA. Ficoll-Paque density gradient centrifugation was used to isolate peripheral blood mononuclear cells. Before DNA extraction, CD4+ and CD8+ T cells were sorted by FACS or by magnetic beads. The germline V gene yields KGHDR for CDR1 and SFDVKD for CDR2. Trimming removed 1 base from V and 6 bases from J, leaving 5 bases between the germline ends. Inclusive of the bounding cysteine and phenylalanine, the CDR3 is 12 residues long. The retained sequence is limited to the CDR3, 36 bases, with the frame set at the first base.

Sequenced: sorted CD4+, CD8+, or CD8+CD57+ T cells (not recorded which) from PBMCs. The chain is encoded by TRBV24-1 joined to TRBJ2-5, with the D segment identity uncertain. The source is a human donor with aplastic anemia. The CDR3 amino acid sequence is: CATSDLTQTQYF. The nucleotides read TGTGCCACCAGTGATTTAACACAGACCCAGTACTTC.